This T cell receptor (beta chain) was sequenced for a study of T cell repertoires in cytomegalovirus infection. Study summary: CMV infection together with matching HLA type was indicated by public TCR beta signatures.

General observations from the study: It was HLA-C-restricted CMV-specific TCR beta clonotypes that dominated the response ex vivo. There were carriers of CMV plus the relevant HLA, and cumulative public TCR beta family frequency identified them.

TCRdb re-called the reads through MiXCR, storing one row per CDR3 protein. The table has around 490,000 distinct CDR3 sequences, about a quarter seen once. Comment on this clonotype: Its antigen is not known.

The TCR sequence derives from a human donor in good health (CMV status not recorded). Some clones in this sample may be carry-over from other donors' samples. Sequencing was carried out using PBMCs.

CDR3 nucleotide sequence: TGTGCCAGCAGCCCGAGGTCTAGAGGGACAGATACGCAGTATTTT. As protein: CASSPRSRGTDTQYF. This chain uses TRBV27 with TRBJ2-3; possible D gene TRBD2, 5 bases. The CDR3 extends over 15 amino acids. V lost 6 bases and J lost 3, with 16 bases in between. Germline V gives CDR1 MNHEY, CDR2 SMNVEV (reference sequence).